These 21 T cell receptor beta chains came from one sample sequenced in a study of blood T cell repertoires in COVID-19. TCRdb's table, derived via immunoSEQ multiplex PCR, lists solely in-frame clones and lacks some. The profile shows just over 250,000 clones, 88% of them singletons. The sequenced sample consisted of peripheral blood. Receptor source: a woman in her 70s with COVID-19, enrolled during active disease.

This clone has more than one count but fewer than ten. The V and J genes are TRBV6-2 or TRBV6-3 and TRBJ2-2; 10 nucleotides line up with TRBD2. Germline values: CDR1 MNHEY, CDR2 SVGEGT. V dropped 0 bases and J dropped 0; count of bases not matched to a gene: 13. The CDR3 loop spans 21 amino acids. The CDR3 nucleotides read TGTGCCAGCAGTTACTCGGCGGATAGCGGGAGGCCAAGAGCGAACACCGGGGAGCTGTTTTTT. It encodes CASSYSADSGRPRANTGELFF.

The chain joins TRBV28 to TRBJ1-2; TRBD1 matches 8 bases. This CDR3 comprises 15 residues. Germline lookup yields CDR1 MDHEN and CDR2 SYDVKM. V was clipped by 4 bases and J by 0 bases; unmatched bases: 4. CDR3 nucleotides: TGTGCCAGCAGTTCCCAGGGGGCTTCTAACTATGGCTACACCTTC. Residues: CASSSQGASNYGYTF.

This chain links TRBV24-1 with TRBJ2-7; possibly TRBD1 for D (7 bases). The CDR3 is 13 residues long. Germline-derived CDR1 and CDR2 are KGHDR and SFDVKD. The germline V and J ends were trimmed by 9 bases and 4 bases, with 15 bases remaining between them. The CDR3 loop reads CATRRDSRYEQYF. The CDR3 DNA follows: TGTGCCACCCGGCGGGACAGCCGGTACGAGCAGTACTTC.

The chain links TRBV25-1 to TRBJ1-5; D uncertain. This CDR3 has 14 residues. The germline V gene encodes CDR1 MGHDK and CDR2 SYGVNS. Trimming left V 2 bases short and J 7 bases short, with 12 bases between. As DNA, the CDR3 is TGTGCCAGCAGTGAACGGCGAAGCGGCCAGCCCCAGCATTTT. Protein: CASSERRSGQPQHF.

This rearrangement joins TRBV12-3 or TRBV12-4 to TRBJ2-2; D is unclear. V was trimmed by 7 bases and J by 5 bases, leaving 8 bases between them. The CDR3 runs 12 residues. CDR3 bases: TGTGCCAGCACTATGATAACCGGGGAGCTGTTTTTT. Residues: CASTMITGELFF.

The CDR3 loop reads CASSYSRGLSGNTIYF. The CDR3 nucleotides are TGTGCCAGCAGTTACTCCAGGGGGTTATCTGGAAACACCATATATTTT. This chain uses TRBV6-5 with TRBJ1-3; 7 bases align to TRBD1. V gave up 0 bases and J gave up 1 base; unmatched junction bases: 3. This CDR3 spans 16 amino acids. From germline, CDR1 is MNHEY and CDR2 SVGAGI.

J is TRBJ2-5 and V is TRBV4-1; 7 bases align to TRBD1. Germline V gene lookup returns CDR1 MGHRA and CDR2 YSYEKL. Losses at the gene ends were 4 bases for V and 3 bases for J; bases not matched to a gene: 5. The CDR3 runs 14 residues. CDR3 sequence reads: CASSPRDRKETQYF. CDR3 sequence (DNA): TGCGCCAGCAGCCCCAGGGACAGAAAAGAGACCCAGTACTTC.

The V gene is TRBV7-3, the J gene TRBJ1-1, with D tentatively TRBD1 (5 bases). V gave up 5 bases and J gave up 3 bases, with 10 bases separating them. Germline-derived CDR1 and CDR2 are SGHTA and FQGTGA. The CDR3 loop spans 13 amino acids. The CDR3 here is CASSPTGDTEAFF. DNA for the CDR3: TGTGCCAGCAGCCCCACAGGAGACACTGAAGCTTTCTTT.

V and J are TRBV19 and TRBJ1-5, with 7 bases matching TRBD1. The germline CDR1 and CDR2 sequences are LNHDA and SQIVND (reference sequence). The CDR3 is 14 residues long. V trimming: 10 bases; J trimming: 4 bases; junction bases outside the gene matches: 10. This chain's CDR3 is CAISFTGDNQPQHF. CDR3 DNA: TGTGCCATCAGTTTTACAGGGGATAATCAGCCCCAGCATTTT.

The J gene is TRBJ2-1, the V gene TRBV19; 8 bases fit TRBD2. CDR1 is LNHDA and CDR2 is SQIVND in the germline V gene (reference sequence). CDR3 size: 15 residues. V lost 3 bases, J lost 7 bases, and 8 bases stayed unmatched. CDR3 nucleotides: TGTGCCAGTAGTATGGGGAGCGGGAGATTGAATGAGCAGTTCTTC. Translation: CASSMGSGRLNEQFF.

CDR3 sequence: CASSLYNRNTEAFF. The CDR3 region has the DNA TGTGCCAGCAGCTTATATAACAGAAACACTGAAGCTTTCTTT. The rearrangement uses TRBV7-9 and TRBJ1-1; D remains ambiguous. V was trimmed by 2 bases and J by 2 bases, leaving 9 bases between them. There are 14 residues in the CDR3. Germline CDR1 and CDR2: SEHNR and FQNEAQ (reference sequence).

This sequence joins TRBV4-2 and TRBJ2-1, with TRBD2 matching 11 bases. Germline lookup yields CDR1 LGHNA and CDR2 YNFKEQ. The CDR3 has 20 amino acids. V was clipped by 0 bases and J by 0 bases; unmatched bases: 10. The CDR3 DNA follows: TGTGCCAGCAGCCAAGATAGCCCTAGCGGGAGGTTCGGCTCCTACAATGAGCAGTTCTTC. This sequence encodes CASSQDSPSGRFGSYNEQFF.

The rearrangement joins TRBV19 to TRBJ2-7, with D tentatively TRBD1 (6 bases). The germline CDR1 and CDR2 sequences are LNHDA and SQIVND (reference sequence). Trimming shortened V by 1 base and J by 0 bases, and 10 bases separated the two germline ends. The CDR3 runs to 15 residues. For the CDR3, the DNA is TGTGCCAGTAGTATAGGAACAGGGAGCTCCTACGAGCAGTACTTC. Residues: CASSIGTGSSYEQYF.

The rearrangement joins TRBV11-2 to TRBJ2-7, with D possibly being TRBD2 (5 bases). Germline CDR1 is SGHAT and CDR2 is FQNNGV. The CDR3 sequence is 13 residues long. V dropped 4 bases and J dropped 4 bases, with 11 bases sitting between them. The CDR3 spells CASSSMLAYEQYF. CDR3 nucleotide sequence: TGTGCCAGCAGCTCAATGCTAGCTTACGAGCAGTACTTC.

The V call is TRBV28, the J call TRBJ1-6, with 7 bases aligning to TRBD1. Germline V CDR1 and CDR2: MDHEN, SYDVKM. The CDR3 is 15 amino acids. J lost 7 bases, V lost 10 bases, and 13 bases had no gene match. CDR3 sequence: CATKVLRTGNSPLHF. CDR3 nucleotides: TGTGCCACCAAAGTCCTAAGGACAGGAAATTCACCCCTCCACTTT.

V usage is TRBV7-9 and J usage is TRBJ2-7; 9 bases map to TRBD1. This CDR3 has 16 residues. Germline CDR1 and CDR2: SEHNR and FQNEAQ (reference sequence). J lost 2 bases, V lost 1 base, and 6 bases had no gene match. The CDR3 loop is CASSLGTGAAAYEQYF. The CDR3 nucleotides read TGTGCCAGCAGCTTAGGGACAGGGGCTGCGGCCTACGAGCAGTACTTC.

The gene calls are TRBV11-3 and TRBJ2-1, with D possibly being TRBD2 (5 bases). V lost 3 bases to trimming and J lost 6 bases, with 9 bases between them. Germline CDR1 SGHNT, CDR2 YENEEA. CDR3 size: 13 residues. CDR3 coding DNA: TGTGCCAGCAGCTTGCCTAGCCGCAATGAGCAGTTCTTC. This sequence encodes CASSLPSRNEQFF.

This rearrangement joins TRBV12-5 to TRBJ1-5; 7 bases agree with TRBD1. This CDR3 has 16 residues. J lost 2 bases, V lost 6 bases, and 10 bases had no gene match. Germline V gene lookup returns CDR1 LGHNT and CDR2 FRNRAP. CDR3 in amino acids: CASGTPTGAGNQPQHF. The CDR3 coding sequence is TGTGCTAGTGGGACTCCAACAGGGGCTGGCAATCAGCCCCAGCATTTT.

V gene TRBV16 combines with J gene TRBJ2-1; tentative D call: TRBD2 (7 bases). The CDR3 runs 13 residues. CDR1 is KGHSY, CDR2 FQNENV, per germline. V lost 7 bases, J lost 9 bases, and 16 bases lay in between. CDR3 bases: TGTGCCAGCAACCTCCGAGGGGGGGGTGAGCAGTTCTTC. This codes for CASNLRGGGEQFF.

The chain recombines TRBV28 with TRBJ1-1, with 11 positions matching TRBD1. Trimming at V came to 5 bases and at J to 4 bases, leaving 9 bases not matched to a gene. The CDR3 spans 16 residues. The V gene's germline CDR1 is MDHEN and CDR2 SYDVKM. The CDR3 spells CASSPRTGGRVTEAFF. The CDR3 nucleotides are TGTGCCAGCAGTCCGCGGACAGGGGGCAGAGTCACTGAAGCTTTCTTT.

This clone was seen only once. The J gene is TRBJ2-2, the V gene TRBV4-3; D is uncertain. The germline CDR1 and CDR2 sequences are LGHNA and YSLEER. The CDR3 totals 15 residues. V was trimmed by 0 bases and J by 0 bases, leaving 5 bases between them. The CDR3 loop is CASSQDNPNTGELFF. The CDR3 nucleotides are TGCGCCAGCAGCCAAGATAATCCGAACACCGGGGAGCTGTTTTTT.